Presented here are 17 T cell receptor beta chains from one specimen sequenced in a study of OX40 agonist ivuxolimab in advanced cancers. Libraries were prepared by immunoSEQ multiplex PCR; TCRdb keeps only in-frame clonotypes and omits some of them. The profile covers about 72,000 clones, with 88% appearing a single time and around 0.98% taken by the ten largest. The material sequenced was CD4+ or CD8+ T cells sorted from blood, taken in a trial of the OX40 agonist ivuxolimab. These receptors originate from an adult with an advanced solid tumor such as melanoma, head and neck, liver or kidney cancer.

The J gene is TRBJ2-7, the V gene TRBV4-2; no clear D. Germline values: CDR1 LGHNA, CDR2 YNFKEQ. The CDR3 sequence is 16 residues long. The germline V and J ends were trimmed by 0 bases and 2 bases, with 14 bases remaining between them. CDR3 sequence reads: CASSQEWQQSPYEQYF. CDR3 nucleotides: TGTGCCAGCAGCCAAGAGTGGCAGCAGAGCCCCTACGAGCAGTACTTC.

The gene calls are TRBV28 and TRBJ1-4; tentatively, D is TRBD1 (6 bases). V was clipped by 4 bases and J by 5 bases, with 11 bases between them. There are 14 residues in the CDR3. Germline V gene lookup returns CDR1 MDHEN and CDR2 SYDVKM. CDR3 in amino acids: CASSWGALNEKLFF. The CDR3 DNA follows: TGTGCCAGCAGTTGGGGGGCCCTGAATGAAAAACTGTTTTTT.

This sequence joins TRBV7-9 and TRBJ2-7; D gene ambiguous. The CDR3 contains 14 residues. Germline CDR1 and CDR2: SEHNR and FQNEAQ (reference sequence). Deletions cut 2 bases from V and 5 bases from J, with 13 bases between. The CDR3 DNA follows: TGTGCCAGCAGCTTAAGGCAGGTTGAGGACGAGCAGTACTTC. It encodes CASSLRQVEDEQYF. The whole variable domain, filled in from reference TRBV7-9 and TRBJ2-7, reads DTGVSQNPRHKITKRGQNVTFRCDPISEHNRLYWYRQTLGQGPEFLTYFQNEAQLEKSRLLSDRFSAERPKGSFSTLEIQRTEQGDSAMYLCASSLRQVEDEQYFGPGTRLTVT.

The gene calls are TRBV7-9 and TRBJ2-3; 9 bases fit TRBD2. The CDR3 sequence is 16 residues long. Losses at the gene ends were 5 bases for V and 8 bases for J; bases not matched to a gene: 14. Germline V gene data show CDR1 as SEHNR and CDR2 as FQNEAQ (reference sequence). This CDR3 reads CASSPLAGEAYGTQYF. The CDR3 region has the DNA TGTGCCAGCAGCCCATTAGCGGGAGAGGCTTATGGTACGCAGTATTTT.

CDR3 protein: CASSQGPGSTNEKLFF. The CDR3 DNA is TGCGCCAGCAGCCAAGGACCAGGGTCCACTAATGAAAAACTGTTTTTT. V and J are TRBV4-1 and TRBJ1-4, with D perhaps TRBD1 (5 bases). Between the trimmed V and J ends, which lost 1 base and 2 bases, there was a span of 11 bases. CDR3 length equals 16 residues. Germline V CDR1 and CDR2: MGHRA, YSYEKL.

The rearrangement joins TRBV27 to TRBJ2-3, with a weak D call TRBD2 (6 bases). Trimming cost V 1 base and J 2 bases, with 13 bases left between them. Per the germline V gene, CDR1 is MNHEY and CDR2 is SMNVEV (reference sequence). The CDR3 consists of 16 residues. DNA of the CDR3: TGTGCCAGCAGTTTATTTACTAGCCGCCCCACAGATACGCAGTATTTT. It yields the protein CASSLFTSRPTDTQYF.

This sequence joins TRBV25-1 and TRBJ2-7, with 8 positions matching TRBD2. Per the germline V gene, CDR1 is MGHDK and CDR2 is SYGVNS. The CDR3 covers 13 residues. V lost 2 bases to trimming and J lost 7 bases; unmatched junction nucleotides: 4. The CDR3, as DNA: TGTGCCAGCAGTGAAGCGGGAGGTCGGGAGCAGTACTTC. It translates to CASSEAGGREQYF.

The gene calls are TRBV6-4 and TRBJ2-1; 9 bases line up with TRBD2. This CDR3 has 16 amino acids. Losses at the gene ends were 4 bases for V and 3 bases for J; bases not matched to a gene: 7. Germline CDR1 reads MRHNA; CDR2 reads SNTAGT. CDR3 in DNA: TGTGCCAGCAGTGTCGGGCTAGCGGGGATCTACAATGAGCAGTTCTTC. It codes for CASSVGLAGIYNEQFF.

V is TRBV29-1 and J is TRBJ2-5, with a tentative D call TRBD2 (5 bases). Between the trimmed V and J ends, which lost 2 bases and 4 bases, there was a span of 11 bases. Germline V gene data show CDR1 as SQVTM and CDR2 as ANQGSEA. This CDR3 has 13 amino acids. The CDR3 loop reads CSVERGFIETQYF. Written as DNA, the CDR3 is TGCAGCGTTGAAAGAGGGTTCATAGAGACCCAGTACTTC.

The J gene is TRBJ2-7, the V gene TRBV4-2, with D possibly TRBD2 on 5 matching bases. This CDR3 is 16 amino acids long. V lost 4 bases and J lost 0, with 16 bases in between. Germline V CDR1 and CDR2: LGHNA, YNFKEQ. CDR3 sequence reads: CASSRLQTTSSYEQYF. DNA of the CDR3: TGTGCCAGCAGCCGCCTCCAGACTACCAGCTCCTACGAGCAGTACTTC.

J is TRBJ2-7 and V is TRBV7-2; 7 nucleotides agree with TRBD1. CDR1 and CDR2 from the germline V gene are SGHTA and FQGNSA. V shed 5 bases, J shed 0 bases, and the junction held 4 bases outside the gene matches. CDR3 length: 14 amino acids. The CDR3 sequence: CASSLDRSSYEQYF. For the CDR3, the DNA is TGTGCCAGCAGCCTGGACAGGAGCTCCTACGAGCAGTACTTC.

This clone has just one count. The chain couples TRBV10-3 to TRBJ1-4; 8 bases fit TRBD1. The germline V gene has CDR1 ENHRY and CDR2 SYGVKD. CDR3 length: 18 residues. The trim removed 4 bases at V and 0 bases at J, leaving 10 bases unmatched. The DNA of the CDR3 is TGTGCCATCAGTGTGACAGGGGTTGGAGTTGCAACTAATGAAAAACTGTTTTTT. Amino acids: CAISVTGVGVATNEKLFF.

The V call is TRBV7-9, the J call TRBJ1-4, with D hard to call. Trimming shortened V by 4 bases and J by 0 bases, and 15 bases separated the two germline ends. The CDR3 is 17 residues long. Germline CDR1 reads SEHNR; CDR2 reads FQNEAQ (reference sequence). The CDR3 DNA is TGTGCCAGCAGCTCCGGAGGAATGGCCGCAACTAATGAAAAACTGTTTTTT. It encodes CASSSGGMAATNEKLFF.

The rearrangement links TRBV5-1 to TRBJ2-7; 9 bases are shared with TRBD2. Trimming took 0 bases from V and 2 from J; bases not matched to a gene: 3. CDR1 is SGHRS and CDR2 is YFSETQ in the germline V gene. The CDR3 has 15 residues. The CDR3 spells CASSLAAGGPYEQYF. In DNA form, the CDR3 reads TGCGCCAGCAGCTTGGCTGCGGGGGGGCCCTACGAGCAGTACTTC.

This clone has just a few counts. This sequence joins TRBV7-9 and TRBJ1-4, with 10 positions matching TRBD1. Germline V gives CDR1 SEHNR, CDR2 FQNEAQ (reference sequence). This CDR3 is built from 15 residues. V lost 5 bases and J lost 8; bases outside the gene matches: 8. CDR3 in amino acids: CASSHPRTGGEKLFF. CDR3 sequence (DNA): TGTGCCAGCAGCCACCCCCGGACAGGGGGAGAAAAACTGTTTTTT.

The V call is TRBV5-1, the J call TRBJ2-5; D is tentatively TRBD1 or TRBD2 (5 bases each). This CDR3 contains 13 residues. V was clipped by 0 bases and J by 2 bases, with 5 bases between them. CDR1 is SGHRS, CDR2 YFSETQ, per germline. The DNA for the CDR3 is TGCGCCAGCAGCTTGGGGGGGCAAGAGACCCAGTACTTC. The encoded protein is CASSLGGQETQYF.

J is TRBJ2-6 and V is TRBV7-2, with 10 bases identical to TRBD1. The CDR3 has 17 residues. V lost 4 bases, J lost 4 bases, and 7 bases stayed unmatched. Germline V gene data show CDR1 as SGHTA and CDR2 as FQGNSA. In nucleotides, the CDR3 is TGTGCCAGCAGCTACCGGGACAGGGGTATCGGGGCCAACGTCCTGACTTTC. Protein: CASSYRDRGIGANVLTF.